The 29 T cell receptor beta chains given below trace back to one sample, sequenced in a study of CD8+ T cells in alopecia areata. The treatment here: oral pan-JAK inhibitor, 5-10 mg twice daily. Reverse transcribed after extraction, RNA yielded cDNA as the sequencing template. The data were produced by immunoSEQ multiplex PCR, yet TCRdb's version contains in-frame clones alone and is incomplete. The table shows about 190,000 clones, with around 56% occurring only once. The sequencing here drew on CD4+ T cells sorted from blood, taken at week 4, from a patient treated with tofacitinib. The receptors stem from a human donor with alopecia areata.

A few counts support this clone. Relative to the germline gene, one junction end is altered; a read error may explain this. The chain carries TRBV7-9 and TRBJ2-1; 8 bases match TRBD1. The CDR3 contains 14 residues. Germline V gene data show CDR1 as SEHNR and CDR2 as FQNEAQ (reference sequence). The CDR3 reads CASSLETGGKVVIF. The CDR3 coding sequence is TGTGCCAGCAGCTTAGAAACAGGGGGGAAGGTAGTCATCTTC.

The V gene is TRBV7-9, the J gene TRBJ2-2, with D uncertain. This CDR3 has 15 residues. V was pared by 5 bases and J by 5 bases, with 15 bases between. CDR1 and CDR2 from the germline V gene are SEHNR and FQNEAQ (reference sequence). In DNA, the CDR3 is TGTGCCAGCAGCAGGAAGGGTGATGGTACCGGGGAGCTGTTTTTT. Its translation: CASSRKGDGTGELFF.

The chain links TRBV5-1 to TRBJ2-2; 9 bases are a match to TRBD2. CDR3 length: 15 residues. V shed 4 bases, J shed 7 bases, and the junction held 8 bases outside the gene matches. CDR1 SGHRS and CDR2 YFSETQ come from the germline V gene. The CDR3 spells CASSGETSGRGELFF. The CDR3 region has the DNA TGCGCCAGCAGCGGGGAGACTAGCGGCCGCGGGGAGCTGTTTTTT.

The chain joins TRBV29-1 to TRBJ2-3; D is ambiguous. Trimming pared 0 bases from V and 0 bases from J, leaving 10 bases between. The CDR3 covers 15 residues. Germline V lookup: CDR1 SQVTM, CDR2 ANQGSEA. CDR3 sequence: CSVEDPSISTDTQYF. Here the CDR3 DNA reads TGCAGCGTTGAAGATCCGTCTATTAGCACAGATACGCAGTATTTT.

The V and J genes are TRBV2 and TRBJ2-6; 7 positions agree with TRBD1. This CDR3 spans 15 amino acids. Germline-derived CDR1 and CDR2 are SNHLY and FYNNEI. V shed 8 bases, J shed 1 base, and the junction held 5 bases outside the gene matches. DNA for the CDR3: TGTGCCAGCCGGACAGGAAGATCTGGGGCCAACGTCCTGACTTTC. Protein: CASRTGRSGANVLTF.

This clone was found a few times. The chain has TRBV4-3 and TRBJ1-4; D perhaps matches TRBD1 (6 bases). This CDR3 has 18 amino acids. With 0 bases removed from V and 3 bases from J, the gap between germline ends came to 17 bases. Per germline, CDR1 LGHNA and CDR2 YSLEER. Here the CDR3 DNA reads TGCGCCAGCAGCCAAGACATGGCGCAGGGGACCGCTAATGAAAAACTGTTTTTT. Residues: CASSQDMAQGTANEKLFF.

The sample holds a few counts of this clone. The chain has TRBV7-2 and TRBJ2-1; TRBD2 matches 8 bases. Germline CDR1 reads SGHTA; CDR2 reads FQGNSA. With V trimmed by 5 bases and J by 2 bases, 14 bases remained unmatched. CDR3 length equals 18 residues. CDR3 protein: CASSLSSSGGRAYNEQFF. The CDR3 DNA is TGTGCCAGCAGCCTATCCTCCTCGGGGGGGAGAGCCTACAATGAGCAGTTCTTC.

The chain links TRBV29-1 to TRBJ2-2; TRBD2 might be the D (5 bases). V was trimmed by 7 bases and J by 1 base, leaving 13 bases between them. The CDR3 loop spans 14 amino acids. Looked up from germline, CDR1 is SQVTM and CDR2 is ANQGSEA. In nucleotides, the CDR3 is TGCAGCGCCAACCTAGCCTGGAACACCGGGGAGCTGTTTTTT. Translation: CSANLAWNTGELFF.

This clone has just a few counts. The J gene is TRBJ2-7, the V gene TRBV28; TRBD1 matches 7 bases. There are 14 residues in the CDR3. Germline V gene sequence: CDR1 MDHEN, CDR2 SYDVKM. V gave up 11 bases and J gave up 2 bases; unmatched junction bases: 12. CDR3 DNA sequence: TGTGCCTGCAAGGGGACGGGACAGACCTACGAGCAGTACTTC. It specifies CACKGTGQTYEQYF.

V gene TRBV30 combines with J gene TRBJ1-2; D not certain. CDR1 is GTSNPN and CDR2 is SVGIG in the germline V gene (reference sequence). Trimming removed 5 bases from V and 8 bases from J, with 18 bases in between. This CDR3 has 13 residues. The CDR3 sequence: CAWLALPSKGYTF. The CDR3 region has the DNA TGTGCCTGGCTGGCACTCCCAAGTAAGGGCTACACCTTC.

This chain joins TRBV2 and TRBJ1-5; D call uncertain. CDR1 and CDR2 (germline): SNHLY, FYNNEI. Trimming took 5 bases from V and 1 from J, leaving 6 bases between them. CDR3 size: 13 residues. CDR3 sequence reads: CASSLESNQPQHF. In nucleotides, the CDR3 is TGTGCCAGCAGTCTGGAAAGCAATCAGCCCCAGCATTTT.

The chain carries TRBV29-1 and TRBJ1-1, with unresolved D. Germline V gene data show CDR1 as SQVTM and CDR2 as ANQGSEA. V lost 2 bases to trimming and J lost 11 bases, with 12 bases between them. This CDR3 is 11 amino acids long. The CDR3 here is CSVERGEEAFF. In nucleotides, the CDR3 is TGCAGCGTTGAACGCGGGGAGGAGGCTTTCTTT.

The V and J genes are TRBV6-5 and TRBJ2-3; possibly TRBD1 or TRBD2 for D (5 bases each). This CDR3 contains 14 residues. Germline V gene sequence: CDR1 MNHEY, CDR2 SVGAGI. V shed 7 bases and J shed 4 bases, with 15 bases lying between them. CDR3 loop: CASMGVRSADTQYF. The CDR3 DNA reads as TGTGCCAGCATGGGGGTGAGGTCAGCAGATACGCAGTATTTT.

The J gene is TRBJ2-4, the V gene TRBV7-2; either TRBD1 or TRBD2 may fit D (5 bases each). From germline, CDR1 is SGHTA and CDR2 FQGNSA. This CDR3 has 14 residues. Between the trimmed V and J ends, which lost 3 bases and 0 bases, there was a span of 6 bases. The chain's CDR3 is CASSFGTAKNIQYF. The DNA of the CDR3 is TGTGCCAGCAGCTTCGGGACAGCCAAAAACATTCAGTACTTC.

This clone has just a few counts. V usage is TRBV5-4 and J usage is TRBJ1-1; TRBD1 might be the D (5 bases). CDR3 length: 16 amino acids. Trimming removed 1 base at V and 1 base at J, with 14 bases between. Germline values: CDR1 SGHNT, CDR2 YYREEE (reference sequence). The CDR3 loop reads CASSLSPRVSNTEAFF. The CDR3 DNA reads as TGTGCCAGCAGCTTGTCGCCCAGGGTGTCGAACACTGAAGCTTTCTTT.

This clone came up a few times. This chain uses TRBV29-1 with TRBJ2-7, with 9 bases matching TRBD1. Germline V gives CDR1 SQVTM, CDR2 ANQGSEA. The CDR3 has 13 residues. Germline trimming cut 4 bases from V and 3 bases from J; bases unmatched to any gene: 4. Written as DNA, the CDR3 is TGCAGCGTTGCGGGACAGGGCCACTACGAGCAGTACTTC. It codes for CSVAGQGHYEQYF.

J is TRBJ1-5 and V is TRBV29-1; no clear D gene. Germline CDR1 reads SQVTM; CDR2 reads ANQGSEA. The germline V and J ends were trimmed by 1 base and 6 bases, with 10 bases remaining between them. The CDR3 is 13 residues long. The CDR3 region has the DNA TGCAGCGTTGAAGGGCAGAACGGTCAGCCCCAGCATTTT. Amino acids: CSVEGQNGQPQHF.

This clone was observed once. The chain uses TRBV29-1 and TRBJ2-3; D gene uncertain. The germline V gene has CDR1 SQVTM and CDR2 ANQGSEA. The CDR3 loop spans 14 amino acids. Trimming left V 6 bases short and J 6 bases short, with 19 bases between. The CDR3 reads CSVAPGIVSDTQYF. The CDR3 nucleotides read TGCAGCGTGGCCCCGGGTATCGTAAGTGATACGCAGTATTTT.

This rearrangement joins TRBV5-1 to TRBJ2-6, with 7 bases that match TRBD2. The CDR3 loop spans 15 amino acids. With 4 bases clipped from V and 2 bases from J, the junction kept 3 bases outside the gene matches. Germline V gene sequence: CDR1 SGHRS, CDR2 YFSETQ. CDR3 in amino acids: CASSHGGAGANVLTF. The CDR3 DNA sequence: TGCGCCAGCAGCCATGGGGGGGCTGGGGCCAACGTCCTGACTTTC. The whole variable domain, filled in from reference TRBV5-1 and TRBJ2-6, reads KAGVTQTPRYLIKTRGQQVTLSCSPISGHRSVSWYQQTPGQGLQFLFEYFSETQRNKGNFPGRFSGRQFSNSRSEMNVSTLELGDSALYLCASSHGGAGANVLTFGAGSRLTVL.

There are a few counts of this clone. V is TRBV2 and J is TRBJ2-2, with 8 bases that match TRBD2. With V trimmed by 4 bases and J by 3 bases, 4 bases remained unmatched. The CDR3 spans 15 residues. Germline V CDR1 and CDR2: SNHLY, FYNNEI. CDR3 DNA: TGTGCCAGCAGTGGGACGGGAGGGGACACCGGGGAGCTGTTTTTT. Its translation: CASSGTGGDTGELFF. Based on the CDR3 plus reference TRBV2 and TRBJ2-2, the full variable domain is EPEVTQTPSHQVTQMGQEVILRCVPISNHLYFYWYRQILGQKVEFLVSFYNNEISEKSEIFDDQFSVERPDGSNFTLKIRSTKLEDSAMYFCASSGTGGDTGELFFGEGSRLTVL.

To note about this clone: The junction departs from the called germline gene at one end, perhaps through a read error. The chain employs TRBV20-1 and TRBJ2-3, with D tentatively TRBD2 (6 bases). Germline V gene lookup returns CDR1 DFQATT and CDR2 SNEGSKA (reference sequence). The CDR3 has 8 amino acids. CDR3 in amino acids: CRPGGWVF. The CDR3 DNA is TGCAGACCCGGGGGTTGGGTGTTT.

This clone was counted only a few times. The chain carries TRBV18 and TRBJ2-1, with no clear D. From germline, CDR1 is KGHSH and CDR2 LQKENI. The V and J ends lost 3 bases and 5 bases respectively, with 17 bases between them. This CDR3 has 16 residues. Here the CDR3 reads CASSPPRKDVNNEQFF. CDR3 DNA: TGTGCCAGCTCACCCCCCCGGAAAGACGTCAACAATGAGCAGTTCTTC.

This clone appeared a few times. J is TRBJ1-5 and V is TRBV9; no definite D call. The CDR3 sequence is 13 residues long. Trimming left V 0 bases short and J 4 bases short, with 5 bases between. Germline V gene sequence: CDR1 SGDLS, CDR2 YYNGEE. The chain's CDR3 is CASSVDPNQPQHF. CDR3 coding DNA: TGTGCCAGCAGCGTAGACCCTAATCAGCCCCAGCATTTT.

The CDR3 bases are TGCGCCAGCAGCGGCCGGGACAGGGGGAGGTTGAACACCGGGGAGCTGTTTTTT. This codes for CASSGRDRGRLNTGELFF. The chain couples TRBV5-1 to TRBJ2-2; TRBD1 matches at 11 bases. This CDR3 spans 18 amino acids. Trimming took 4 bases from V and 1 from J; bases not matched to a gene: 9. Per germline, CDR1 SGHRS and CDR2 YFSETQ.

This sequence joins TRBV6-5 and TRBJ2-3, with 13 bases that match TRBD2. Trimming removed 2 bases from V and 2 bases from J; junction bases left unmatched: 1. This CDR3 is built from 16 residues. CDR1 is MNHEY and CDR2 is SVGAGI in the germline V gene. CDR3 nucleotide sequence: TGTGCCAGCAGTTACGGGACTAGCGGGACCACAGATACGCAGTATTTT. Translated, it gives CASSYGTSGTTDTQYF.

This clone was counted a few times. This chain links TRBV7-9 with TRBJ1-1; possibly TRBD1 for D (6 bases). The CDR3 extends over 14 amino acids. In germline, CDR1 is SEHNR, CDR2 FQNEAQ (reference sequence). V lost 5 bases and J 0 bases, leaving 10 bases between the germline ends. CDR3: CASSPQGLNTEAFF. The CDR3 DNA follows: TGTGCCAGCAGCCCACAGGGTCTGAACACTGAAGCTTTCTTT.

The J gene is TRBJ2-1, the V gene TRBV6-5; D ambiguous. V dropped 0 bases and J dropped 6 bases, with 9 bases sitting between them. Germline CDR1 is MNHEY and CDR2 is SVGAGI. The CDR3 consists of 14 residues. CDR3 in amino acids: CASSYSRLSNEQFF. The CDR3 coding sequence is TGTGCCAGCAGTTACTCGAGGCTTTCCAATGAGCAGTTCTTC.

This chain links TRBV15 with TRBJ2-2; the D is unclear. CDR3 length equals 14 residues. Germline-derived CDR1 and CDR2 are LNHNV and YYDKDF (reference sequence). V lost 0 bases and J lost 6, with 8 bases in between. In DNA, the CDR3 is TGTGCCACCAGCAGAGATCAAGGCGCCGGGGAGCTGTTTTTT. This translates into CATSRDQGAGELFF.

The chain carries TRBV2 and TRBJ2-5; the D gene could be TRBD1 or TRBD2 (5 bases each). Deletions cut 6 bases from V and 1 base from J, with 12 bases between. Germline V lookup: CDR1 SNHLY, CDR2 FYNNEI. The CDR3 runs 14 residues. The CDR3 coding sequence is TGTGCCAGCAGCCCGGGACGCGTCCAAGAGACCCAGTACTTC. Translated: CASSPGRVQETQYF.